Below, one T cell receptor (beta chain) is given with its context. The data originate from a study of technical replicates of blood from a few donors. Sequencing was performed with immunoSEQ multiplex PCR; in TCRdb, only in-frame clones are kept and a portion is missing. The sample lists about 84,000 clones; 93% were seen once. V shed 3 bases, J shed 2 bases, and the junction held 3 bases outside the gene matches. Germline CDR1 is SGDLS and CDR2 is YYNGEE. CDR3 length: 16 amino acids. Input material: T cells isolated from PBMCs. V is TRBV9 and J is TRBJ2-1, with 12 bases identical to TRBD2. The source of this sequence is a human donor in good health. CDR3 nucleotides: TGTGCCAGCAGCGACAGACTAGCGGGGGCCTACAATGAGCAGTTCTTC. Translated: CASSDRLAGAYNEQFF.